The following is a T cell receptor beta chain sequence with its context. Some clones are missing from TCRdb's copy, which holds only in-frame ones; the method was immunoSEQ multiplex PCR. This table has tens of thousands of clones, just under 80% appearing once. The sample belongs to a study of T cells in tumors after PD-1 blockade. Overall study context: During anti-PD-1 treatment, some patients continued daily vismodegib 150 mg.

V lost 4 bases to trimming and J lost 4 bases, with 4 bases between them. Germline CDR1 reads MNHEY; CDR2 reads SVGEGT. This CDR3 is 12 amino acids long. Sequencing was performed on PBMCs, taken before anti-PD-1 treatment. The clonotype originates from a human donor with basal cell carcinoma. This chain connects TRBV6-2 or TRBV6-3 to TRBJ2-2; D gene ambiguous. The CDR3 sequence is CASSFVTGELFF. CDR3 sequence (DNA): TGTGCCAGCAGTTTCGTCACCGGGGAGCTGTTTTTT.